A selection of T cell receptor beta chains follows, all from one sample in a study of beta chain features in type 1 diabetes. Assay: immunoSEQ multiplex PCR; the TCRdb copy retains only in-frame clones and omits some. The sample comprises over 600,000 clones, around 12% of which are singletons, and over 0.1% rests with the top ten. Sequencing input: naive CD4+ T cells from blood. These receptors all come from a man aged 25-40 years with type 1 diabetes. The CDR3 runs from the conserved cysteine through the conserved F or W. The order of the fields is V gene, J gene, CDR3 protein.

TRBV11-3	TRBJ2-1	CASSSRQGNNEQFF
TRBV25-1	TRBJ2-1	CASSAWGRQRELNEQFF
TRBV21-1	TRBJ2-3	CASSKVSRGPDTQYF
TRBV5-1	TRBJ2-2	CASSVRPGGTGELFF
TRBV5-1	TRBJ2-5	CASSYGQRETQYF
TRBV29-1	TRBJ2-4	CSVGQQGRNIQYF
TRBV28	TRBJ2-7	CASESPGTGTSYEQYF
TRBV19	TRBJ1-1	CASSTRGTGGNTEAFF
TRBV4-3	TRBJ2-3	CASSQQWGGASTDTQYF
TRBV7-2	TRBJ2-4	CASSLAPQRGQLIQYF
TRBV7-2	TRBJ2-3	CASSARQGSTDTQYF
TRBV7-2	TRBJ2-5	CASGTGERETQYF
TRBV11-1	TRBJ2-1	CASSPDRGDNEQFF